This TCR beta chain was sequenced during a study of human T cells and chemical hapten exposure. As for the study in general: For the roughly 25-week duration of the study, patients were given weekly doses of diphenylcyclopropenone on the scalp. General study points: Expanded TCRs produced significantly more large CDR3 similarity clusters than controls did.

Worth noting for this clonotype: Its specificity is unknown. One end of the junction fails to match germline, which may point to a read error.

Per the study methods: There were a median of approximately 96,000 TCRs per sample, with a range from roughly 23,224 to 750,000. TCRdb ran MiXCR on the RACE reads and lists one entry per CDR3 protein. These V and J calls rely on TCRdb rather than the paper's analysis. The table includes 99,000 or so distinct CDR3 sequences, more than 10% detected once. CDR3 size: 9 residues. CDR1 and CDR2 from the germline V gene are SQVTM and ANQGSEA. Time point defined: pre-sensitization, week 0. Treatment reported: therapeutic diphenylcyclopropenone sensitization with weekly scalp DPC. Those who donated were patients with alopecia, 18 to 70 years of age, and suitable for DPC.

The receptor was derived from a woman in her sixties or seventies with alopecia areata. Some clones in this sample may be carry-over from other donors' samples. The gene calls are TRBV29-1 and TRBJ2-5; unclear D gene. The sequencing here drew on whole blood, taken in connection with sensitization to the hapten diphenylcyclopropenone (DPC). The CDR3, as DNA: TGCAGCGTTGGCCGGCCGCCACGGTTC. Its translation: CSVGRPPRF.